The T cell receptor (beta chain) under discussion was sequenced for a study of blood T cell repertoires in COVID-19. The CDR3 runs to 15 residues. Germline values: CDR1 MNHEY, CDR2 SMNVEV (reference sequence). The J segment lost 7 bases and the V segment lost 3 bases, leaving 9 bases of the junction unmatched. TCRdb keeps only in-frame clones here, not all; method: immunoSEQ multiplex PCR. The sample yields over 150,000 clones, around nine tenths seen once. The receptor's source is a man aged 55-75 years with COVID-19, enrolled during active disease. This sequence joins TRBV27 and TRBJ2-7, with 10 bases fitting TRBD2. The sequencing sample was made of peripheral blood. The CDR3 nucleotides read TGTGCCAGCAGTTTGAGCGGGGGGGCTTCTGGGGAGCAGTACTTC. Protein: CASSLSGGASGEQYF.